This T cell receptor beta chain was obtained from a study of shared clonotypes between healthy human individuals. CDR1 and CDR2 from the germline V gene are SGHRS and YFSETQ. The CDR3 totals 16 residues. The V segment lost 4 bases and the J segment 1 base; nucleotides outside the gene matches: 7. Splitting of CD4+ cells produced CD45RA+ naive and CD45RA-negative memory subsets. Here immunoSEQ multiplex PCR was the method, and the copy in TCRdb shows in-frame clones only, minus some. The sample consists of 2 million to 2.5 million clones, roughly 95% of them appearing once. Comment on this clone: At the DNA level, this CDR3 is encoded by other sequences in the same sample as well.

The V gene is TRBV5-1, the J gene TRBJ2-3, with 9 bases identical to TRBD2. The sequenced sample was naive CD4+ T cells sorted from blood. Documented subset: CD45RA+ positively selected. This sequence was found in a man between 18 and 35 years old in good health. CDR3 residues: CASSLGASGGTDTQYF. The CDR3 DNA is TGCGCCAGCAGCCTGGGAGCTAGCGGGGGCACAGATACGCAGTATTTT.